This record covers a single T cell receptor (beta chain). This record comes from a study of cytomegalovirus exposure and HLA in healthy donors. It was with 60 Vbeta and 13 Jbeta primers that the PCR ran. Sequencing used immunoSEQ multiplex PCR; TCRdb keeps in-frame clones, though not all of them. Of roughly 170,000 clones in the sample, approximately 77% are singletons; the top ten hold approximately 1.6%. Trimming pared 1 base from V and 8 bases from J, leaving 11 bases between. CDR1 is SGHTA and CDR2 is FQGNSA in the germline V gene. This CDR3 contains 14 residues. The chain links TRBV7-2 to TRBJ2-2; perhaps TRBD2 as D (5 bases). Sample: PBMCs. The sequence came from a male donor in good health and CMV-seronegative. The CDR3 sequence: CASSLGVWTGELFF. The DNA for the CDR3 is TGTGCCAGCAGCTTAGGGGTCTGGACTGGGGAGCTGTTTTTT.